The source of this TCR beta chain is a study of cytomegalovirus exposure and HLA in healthy donors. Study-wide context: Researchers previously reported finding some 110 million unique TCR beta sequences from 170 million or so T cells. Early released data had about 85 million unique TCRs, all coming from HLA-typed donors. Study-wide results and limits: Clonal expansion was found to be greater in HLA-associated TCR beta chains than in equally common others in a later analysis.

The CDR3 is 15 amino acids. V was pared by 3 bases and J by 0 bases, with 11 bases between. CDR1 is MNHEY, CDR2 SMNVEV, per germline (reference sequence). A note on this clone: What it binds is unknown.

It was with 60 Vbeta and 13 Jbeta primers that the PCR ran. Original handling: In a later analysis, some 80 million unique TCR beta chains included roughly 11 million shared by two or more donors. Generated by immunoSEQ multiplex PCR, the TCRdb table keeps only in-frame clones and is missing some. V and J calls and clone size are copied from that table; D and trimming were computed from the DNA. The sample lists about 170,000 clones; roughly four fifths were seen once. This TCR was sampled from a woman in her twenties or thirties in good health and CMV-seropositive. The sample consisted of PBMCs. V and J are TRBV27 and TRBJ1-1; D not certain. CDR3 DNA: TGTGCCAGCAGTTTCTCCCCGGGAATGAACACTGAAGCTTTCTTT. It encodes CASSFSPGMNTEAFF.